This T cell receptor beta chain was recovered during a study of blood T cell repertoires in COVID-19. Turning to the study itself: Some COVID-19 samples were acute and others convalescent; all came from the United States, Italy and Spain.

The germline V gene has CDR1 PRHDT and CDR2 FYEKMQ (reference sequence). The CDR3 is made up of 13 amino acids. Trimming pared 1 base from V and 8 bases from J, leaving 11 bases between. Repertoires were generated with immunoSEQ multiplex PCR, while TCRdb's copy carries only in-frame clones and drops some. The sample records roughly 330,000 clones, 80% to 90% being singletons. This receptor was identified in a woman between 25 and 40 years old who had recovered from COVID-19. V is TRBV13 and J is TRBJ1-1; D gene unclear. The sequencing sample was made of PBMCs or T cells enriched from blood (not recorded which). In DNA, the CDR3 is TGTGCCAGCAGCTTAGTTCCAGGTCCCGAAGCTTTCTTT. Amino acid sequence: CASSLVPGPEAFF.